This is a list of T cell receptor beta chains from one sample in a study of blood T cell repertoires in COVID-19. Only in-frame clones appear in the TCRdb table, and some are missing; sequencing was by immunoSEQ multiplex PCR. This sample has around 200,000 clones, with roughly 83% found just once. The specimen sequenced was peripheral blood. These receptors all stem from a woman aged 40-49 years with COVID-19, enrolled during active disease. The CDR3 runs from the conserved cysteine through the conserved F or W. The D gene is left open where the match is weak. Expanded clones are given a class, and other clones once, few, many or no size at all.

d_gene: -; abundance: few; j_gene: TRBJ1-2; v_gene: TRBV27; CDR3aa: CASSSRNYGYTF; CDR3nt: TGTGCCAGCAGTTCACGGAACTATGGCTACACCTTC
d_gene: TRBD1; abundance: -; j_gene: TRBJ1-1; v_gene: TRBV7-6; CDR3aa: CASSPRGLLTQNTEAFF; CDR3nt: TGTGCCAGCAGCCCAAGGGGGCTACTTACTCAGAACACTGAAGCTTTCTTT
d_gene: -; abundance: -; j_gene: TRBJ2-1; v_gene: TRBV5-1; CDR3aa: CASSPVTVGEQFF; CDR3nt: TGCGCCAGCAGCCCGGTTACCGTCGGTGAGCAGTTCTTC
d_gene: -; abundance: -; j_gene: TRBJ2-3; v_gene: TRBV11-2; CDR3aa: CASSLVPPGTDTQYF; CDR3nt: TGTGCCAGCAGCTTAGTCCCCCCGGGGACAGATACGCAGTATTTT
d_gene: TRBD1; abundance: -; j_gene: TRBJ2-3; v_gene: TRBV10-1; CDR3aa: CASSESETGGTDTQYF; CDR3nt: TGCGCCAGCAGTGAGTCGGAAACAGGGGGCACAGATACGCAGTATTTT
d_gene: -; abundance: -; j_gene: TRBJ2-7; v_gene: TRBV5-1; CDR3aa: CASKKGNGGRYEQYF; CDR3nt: TGCGCCAGCAAGAAGGGAAACGGGGGTCGGTACGAGCAGTACTTC
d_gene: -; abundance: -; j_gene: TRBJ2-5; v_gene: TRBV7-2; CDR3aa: CASSVGPLREETQYF; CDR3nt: TGTGCCAGCAGCGTAGGTCCCTTGCGGGAAGAGACCCAGTACTTC
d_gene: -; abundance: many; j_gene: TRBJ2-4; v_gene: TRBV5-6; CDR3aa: CASSPPGSPELAKNIQYF; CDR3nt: TGTGCCAGCAGCCCCCCGGGATCACCCGAACTAGCCAAAAACATTCAGTACTTC
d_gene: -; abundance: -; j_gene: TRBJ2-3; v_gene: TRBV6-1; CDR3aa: CASSEGRDIDTQYF; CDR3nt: TGTGCCAGCAGTGAGGGCAGGGACATAGATACGCAGTATTTT
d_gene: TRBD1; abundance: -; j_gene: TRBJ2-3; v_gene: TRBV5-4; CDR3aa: CASSHRDRASTDTQYF; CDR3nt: TGTGCCAGCAGCCACCGGGACAGGGCTAGCACAGATACGCAGTATTTT
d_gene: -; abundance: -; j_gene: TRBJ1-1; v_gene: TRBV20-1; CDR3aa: CSAHSNTEAFF; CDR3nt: TGCAGTGCCCACAGCAACACTGAAGCTTTCTTT
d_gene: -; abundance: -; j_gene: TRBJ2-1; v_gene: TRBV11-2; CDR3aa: CASSDRSSYNEQFF; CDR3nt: TGTGCCAGCAGCGACAGAAGCTCCTACAATGAGCAGTTCTTC
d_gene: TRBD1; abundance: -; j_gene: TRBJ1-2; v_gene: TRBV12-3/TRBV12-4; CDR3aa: CASSRGQRDGYTF; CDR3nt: TGTGCCAGCAGTAGGGGACAGCGGGATGGCTACACCTTC
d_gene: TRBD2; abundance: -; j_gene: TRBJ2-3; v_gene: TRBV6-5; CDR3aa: CASSYSAGGVQYF; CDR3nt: TGTGCCAGCAGTTACTCGGCGGGAGGGGTGCAGTATTTT
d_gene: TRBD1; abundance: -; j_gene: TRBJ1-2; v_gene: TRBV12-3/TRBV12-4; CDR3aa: CAIWTGANYGYTF; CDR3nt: TGTGCCATCTGGACAGGGGCTAACTATGGCTACACCTTC
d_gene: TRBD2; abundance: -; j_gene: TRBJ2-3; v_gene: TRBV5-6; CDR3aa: CASSPQGGRGVDTQYF; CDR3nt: TGTGCCAGCAGCCCCCAGGGCGGGAGAGGGGTAGATACGCAGTATTTT
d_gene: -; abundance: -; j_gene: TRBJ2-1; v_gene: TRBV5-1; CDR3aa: CASSGGPLNNEQFF; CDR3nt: TGCGCCAGCAGCGGAGGGCCCCTTAACAATGAGCAGTTCTTC
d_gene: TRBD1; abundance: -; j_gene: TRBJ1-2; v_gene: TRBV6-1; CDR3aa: CASSEGQGENGYTF; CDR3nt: TGTGCCAGCAGTGAAGGACAGGGAGAAAATGGCTACACCTTC